This T cell receptor (beta chain) emerged from a study of CXCR3-negative and CXCR3-positive naive CD8 T cells. Study-wide points: After cryopreservation, CXCR3 expression dropped partially; most assays used fresh PBMCs. CXCR3-expressing naive cells carried TRB CDR3s more hydrophobic than those of CXCR3-negative naive cells. Comparison of naive subsets found surface CD5 to be comparable, and TCR strength was inferred on the basis of TRB CDR3 properties.

CDR1 SQVTM and CDR2 ANQGSEA come from the germline V gene. This CDR3 is 13 amino acids long. CD45RO-CCR7+CD27+CD95- expression identified naive CD8+ T cells. UMI-tagged TRB cDNA libraries were built via 5' RACE. Using the 5' RACE reads, TCRdb records one entry per CDR3 protein without DNA. Its clone listing holds around 60,000 distinct CDR3 sequences. Concerning this clonotype: The antigen remains undetermined.

Material: naive CXCR3- CD8+ T cells from blood. As for subset: CD45RO-CCR7+CD27+CD95- naive CD8+ T cells lacking CXCR3 (TNR3-). This clonotype originated in a human donor in good health. Some clones in this sample may be carry-over from other donors' samples. The genes are TRBV29-1 and TRBJ2-5; TCRdb lists TRBD2, though no DNA is available to test this call. This chain's CDR3 is CSVDVGPWETQYF.